This record concerns one T cell receptor beta chain sequence. The antigen is not known. Repertoires were generated with immunoSEQ multiplex PCR, while TCRdb's copy carries only in-frame clones and drops some. The data hold 20,000 to 30,000 clones, with 81% observed a single time. This sample was included in a study of T cells in narcolepsy. Overall study: Healthy controls were enrolled alongside patients with narcolepsy type 1 or type 2. Whole-study results and caveats: Reportedly, autoreactive clonotypes were serially detected in patients' blood but not controls'. No autoreactive T cell clone sequences appeared in some memory CD4+ repertoires. Same-patient CSF and blood CD4+ T cell clonotypes included HCRT-specific and TRIB2-specific autoreactive ones.

Losses at the gene ends were 7 bases for V and 5 bases for J; bases not matched to a gene: 8. CDR1 and CDR2 (germline): MNHNS, SASEGT. There are 14 residues in the CDR3. V and J are TRBV6-1 and TRBJ2-1; 7 bases line up with TRBD2. The material sequenced was memory (CD45RA-) CD4+ T cells from blood. This receptor was taken from a human donor in good health. CDR3 loop: CASTWGTTDNEQFF. CDR3 bases: TGTGCCAGCACCTGGGGGACTACCGACAATGAGCAGTTCTTC.